What follows are 20 T cell receptor beta chains derived from one specimen sequenced in a study of STAT5B mutations in CD4+ large granular lymphocyte leukemia. Profiling relied on immunoSEQ multiplex PCR, and the TCRdb table lists in-frame clones only, not all of them. The sample lists under 40,000 clones, 78% occurring once. The sequencing input was CD4+ T cells from blood buffy coats. The receptors stem from a human donor in good health.

In its sample, this clone was seen once. The CDR3: CASSVSGNTIYF. CDR3 sequence (DNA): TGTGCCAGTAGCGTCTCTGGAAACACCATATATTTT. The J gene is TRBJ1-3, the V gene TRBV19; D is ambiguous. The CDR3 covers 12 residues. Trimming took 6 bases from V and 0 from J, leaving 3 bases between them. Germline CDR1 LNHDA, CDR2 SQIVND (reference sequence). Looking up the rest from reference TRBV19 and TRBJ1-3 gives the full variable domain: DGGITQSPKYLFRKEGQNVTLSCEQNLNHDAMYWYRQDPGQGLRLIYYSQIVNDFQKGDIAEGYSVSREKKESFPLTVTSAQKNPTAFYLCASSVSGNTIYFGEGSWLTVV.

The rearrangement joins TRBV28 to TRBJ1-3, with unresolved D. Germline CDR1 and CDR2: MDHEN and SYDVKM. Trimming shortened V by 5 bases and J by 4 bases, and 15 bases separated the two germline ends. The CDR3 loop spans 15 amino acids. Here the CDR3 reads CASSPSHGTGNTIYF. The CDR3 DNA follows: TGTGCCAGCAGTCCCTCACATGGCACCGGAAACACCATATATTTT.

This sequence joins TRBV2 and TRBJ1-2; D not resolved. V dropped 8 bases and J dropped 1 base, with 11 bases sitting between them. Germline CDR1 SNHLY, CDR2 FYNNEI. This CDR3 is built from 13 residues. In DNA form, the CDR3 reads TGTGCCAGCTCCCTGAACGTTAACTATGGCTACACCTTC. Its protein product is CASSLNVNYGYTF.

The genes are TRBV7-2 and TRBJ2-7, with 11 bases fitting TRBD2. Germline assignment: CDR1 SGHTA and CDR2 FQGNSA. The CDR3 has 14 residues. V was pared by 5 bases and J by 5 bases, with 5 bases of the junction left unmatched. The CDR3 nucleotides read TGTGCCAGCAGCCCGACTAGCGGGATCGACGAGCAGTACTTC. Translation gives CASSPTSGIDEQYF.

This chain joins TRBV4-1 and TRBJ2-7; 12 nucleotides align to TRBD2. The CDR3 totals 18 residues. V shed 4 bases, J shed 3 bases, and the junction held 13 bases outside the gene matches. From germline, CDR1 is MGHRA and CDR2 YSYEKL. CDR3: CASSLRKLAGGTHYEQYF. CDR3 coding DNA: TGCGCCAGCAGCCTAAGAAAACTAGCGGGAGGCACTCACTACGAGCAGTACTTC.

The chain combines TRBV5-4 with TRBJ2-1; 8 nucleotides agree with TRBD2. There are 16 residues in the CDR3. The germline gives CDR1 SGHNT, CDR2 YYREEE (reference sequence). V was pared by 4 bases and J by 0 bases, with 6 bases of the junction left unmatched. CDR3 sequence: CASSPGGASSYNEQFF. For the CDR3, the DNA is TGTGCCAGCAGCCCGGGGGGGGCAAGCTCCTACAATGAGCAGTTCTTC.

The chain links TRBV9 to TRBJ2-2; tentatively, D is TRBD1 (5 bases). Trimming took off 2 bases at V and 5 bases at J, with 16 bases between the two ends. Looked up from germline, CDR1 is SGDLS and CDR2 is YYNGEE. CDR3 length: 16 amino acids. The CDR3 nucleotides are TGTGCCAGCAGCGTTGTAGGTGGGGCAGCAACCGGGGAGCTGTTTTTT. This sequence encodes CASSVVGGAATGELFF.

J is TRBJ2-1 and V is TRBV4-1, with D possibly being TRBD1 or TRBD2 (5 bases each). The V gene lost 1 base and the J gene lost 10 bases, with 11 bases spanning the gap. Germline V gives CDR1 MGHRA, CDR2 YSYEKL. CDR3 size: 13 residues. The CDR3: CASSQAGTAEQFF. The CDR3 DNA is TGCGCCAGCAGCCAAGCTGGGACGGCCGAGCAGTTCTTC.

The rearrangement uses TRBV18 and TRBJ2-1, with D perhaps TRBD1 (8 bases). CDR3 size: 18 residues. Germline loops: CDR1 KGHSH, CDR2 LQKENI. V lost 0 bases and J 0 bases, leaving 15 bases between the germline ends. CDR3 DNA sequence: TGTGCCAGCTCACCACCTGGGAGGGACAGGAGCTCCTACAATGAGCAGTTCTTC. Its translation: CASSPPGRDRSSYNEQFF.

The chain uses TRBV4-1 and TRBJ2-1, with D perhaps assigned TRBD1 or TRBD2 (5 bases each). This CDR3 contains 16 residues. The V gene lost 2 bases and the J gene lost 2 bases, with 13 bases spanning the gap. The germline V gene encodes CDR1 MGHRA and CDR2 YSYEKL. The CDR3 nucleotides are TGCGCCAGCAGCCAACCGTTTGGGGGAACCTACAATGAGCAGTTCTTC. Translated, it gives CASSQPFGGTYNEQFF.

V usage is TRBV7-2 and J usage is TRBJ2-7; 8 nucleotides match TRBD2. The length of the CDR3 is 17 residues. With V trimmed by 0 bases and J by 2 bases, 9 bases remained unmatched. Germline CDR1 SGHTA, CDR2 FQGNSA. CDR3 loop: CASSLATQRGSTYEQYF. In nucleotides, the CDR3 is TGTGCCAGCAGCTTAGCAACCCAGCGGGGGAGTACCTACGAGCAGTACTTC. The whole variable domain, remainder taken from reference TRBV7-2 and TRBJ2-7, is GAGVSQSPSNKVTEKGKDVELRCDPISGHTALYWYRQSLGQGLEFLIYFQGNSAPDKSGLPSDRFSAERTGGSVSTLTIQRTQQEDSAVYLCASSLATQRGSTYEQYFGPGTRLTVT.

The chain carries TRBV6-5 and TRBJ1-1; maybe TRBD1 (6 bases). Trimming removed 2 bases at V and 5 bases at J, with 12 bases between. This CDR3 contains 14 residues. Germline CDR1 MNHEY, CDR2 SVGAGI. CDR3 in amino acids: CASSYVTGRTEAFF. The CDR3 DNA reads TGTGCCAGCAGTTACGTAACAGGGAGAACTGAAGCTTTCTTT.

The chain is built from TRBV30 and TRBJ2-1, with 12 bases identical to TRBD2. Germline lookup yields CDR1 GTSNPN and CDR2 SVGIG (reference sequence). The CDR3 runs 15 residues. With V trimmed by 2 bases and J by 8 bases, 7 bases remained unmatched. The chain's CDR3 is CAWSLGLAGRHEQFF. The CDR3 DNA reads TGTGCCTGGAGTCTCGGACTAGCGGGACGGCATGAGCAGTTCTTC.

J is TRBJ2-7 and V is TRBV5-1, with a weak D call TRBD1 (5 bases). This CDR3 spans 16 amino acids. Trimming removed 0 bases from V and 2 bases from J, with 15 bases in between. Germline V CDR1 and CDR2: SGHRS, YFSETQ. DNA for the CDR3: TGCGCCAGCAGCTTGGCCGTAGGACACGGAACCTACGAGCAGTACTTC. It is translated as CASSLAVGHGTYEQYF. Full variable domain (missing parts from reference TRBV5-1 and TRBJ2-7): KAGVTQTPRYLIKTRGQQVTLSCSPISGHRSVSWYQQTPGQGLQFLFEYFSETQRNKGNFPGRFSGRQFSNSRSEMNVSTLELGDSALYLCASSLAVGHGTYEQYFGPGTRLTVT.

This chain links TRBV7-2 with TRBJ2-7; 7 positions agree with TRBD2. V was clipped by 2 bases and J by 9 bases; unmatched bases: 7. CDR3 length equals 13 residues. Germline CDR1 reads SGHTA; CDR2 reads FQGNSA. The CDR3 loop reads CASSLTEWEGQYF. CDR3 nucleotides: TGTGCCAGCAGCTTAACGGAATGGGAGGGGCAGTACTTC.

CDR3 DNA: TGTGCCAGCAGTGGAGACAGGGGAGGCGAGCAGTACTTC. Amino acids: CASSGDRGGEQYF. The gene calls are TRBV6-1 and TRBJ2-7; 8 bases map to TRBD1. Germline V gives CDR1 MNHNS, CDR2 SASEGT. J lost 6 bases, V lost 4 bases, and 5 bases had no gene match. The CDR3 totals 13 residues.

The V call is TRBV4-1, the J call TRBJ1-2; D might be TRBD1 (6 bases). This CDR3 spans 17 amino acids. Trimming removed 1 base from V and 1 base from J, with 16 bases in between. CDR1 is MGHRA and CDR2 is YSYEKL in the germline V gene. The CDR3 loop is CASSQGTIGQFNYGYTF. In DNA form, the CDR3 reads TGCGCCAGCAGCCAAGGGACTATCGGACAGTTTAACTATGGCTACACCTTC.

The rearrangement links TRBV29-1 to TRBJ1-1; D not resolved. CDR3 size: 11 residues. CDR1 is SQVTM, CDR2 ANQGSEA, per germline. V was clipped by 3 bases and J by 8 bases, with 10 bases between them. This chain's CDR3 is CSVDGPKEAFF. The CDR3 coding sequence is TGCAGCGTTGACGGTCCCAAGGAAGCTTTCTTT.

This clone has just a few counts. CDR3 sequence (DNA): TGTGCCAGCAGTGGTGGGTACAGGGATGTCGAGGAGCTGTTTTTT. Its translation is CASSGGYRDVEELFF. The V call is TRBV6-1, the J call TRBJ2-2; perhaps TRBD1 as D (6 bases). The CDR3 spans 15 residues. Trimming took off 4 bases at V and 10 bases at J, with 19 bases between the two ends. Germline V gives CDR1 MNHNS, CDR2 SASEGT.

The chain combines TRBV11-2 with TRBJ2-2; 8 nucleotides align to TRBD2. Germline V gives CDR1 SGHAT, CDR2 FQNNGV. With 1 base clipped from V and 5 bases from J, the junction kept 3 bases outside the gene matches. The CDR3 has 15 amino acids. The DNA for the CDR3 is TGTGCCAGCAGCTTAGCCGGGAGGGATACCGGGGAGCTGTTTTTT. Its protein is CASSLAGRDTGELFF.